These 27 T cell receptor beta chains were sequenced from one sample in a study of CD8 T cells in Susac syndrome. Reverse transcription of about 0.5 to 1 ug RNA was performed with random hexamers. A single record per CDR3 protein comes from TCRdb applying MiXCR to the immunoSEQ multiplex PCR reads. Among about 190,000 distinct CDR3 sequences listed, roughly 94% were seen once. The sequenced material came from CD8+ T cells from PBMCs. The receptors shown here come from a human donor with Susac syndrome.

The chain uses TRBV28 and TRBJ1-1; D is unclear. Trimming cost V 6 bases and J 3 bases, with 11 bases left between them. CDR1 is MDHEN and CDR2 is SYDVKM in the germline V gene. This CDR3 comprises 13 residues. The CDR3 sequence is CASRRGMDTEAFF. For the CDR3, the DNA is TGTGCCAGCAGGCGAGGGATGGACACTGAAGCTTTCTTT.

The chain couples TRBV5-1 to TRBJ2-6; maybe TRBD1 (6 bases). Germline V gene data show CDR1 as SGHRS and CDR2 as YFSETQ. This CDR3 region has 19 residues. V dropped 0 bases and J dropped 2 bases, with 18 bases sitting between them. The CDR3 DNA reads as TGCGCCAGCAGCTTGGCCGGTTACAGGGATGTCCCTGGGGCCAACGTCCTGACTTTC. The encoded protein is CASSLAGYRDVPGANVLTF.

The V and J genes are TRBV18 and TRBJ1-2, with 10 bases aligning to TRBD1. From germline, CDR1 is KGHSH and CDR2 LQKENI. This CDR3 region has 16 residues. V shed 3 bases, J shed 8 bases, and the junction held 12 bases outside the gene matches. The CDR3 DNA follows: TGTGCCAGCTCACCCCTTGAAACCGGGACAGGGGACGGCTACACCTTC. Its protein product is CASSPLETGTGDGYTF.

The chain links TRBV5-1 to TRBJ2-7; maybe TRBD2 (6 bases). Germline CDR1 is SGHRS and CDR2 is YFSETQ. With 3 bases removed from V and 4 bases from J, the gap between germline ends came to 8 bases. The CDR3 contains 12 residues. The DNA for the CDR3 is TGCGCCAGCAGCTACGGGAGTTACGAGCAGTACTTC. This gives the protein CASSYGSYEQYF.

In nucleotides, the CDR3 is TGTGCCACCAGCAGAGATAACCCCAGGGGAAACACCATATATTTT. Its protein product is CATSRDNPRGNTIYF. The V and J genes are TRBV15 and TRBJ1-3; D ambiguous. Per the germline V gene, CDR1 is LNHNV and CDR2 is YYDKDF (reference sequence). V lost 0 bases, J lost 4 bases, and 10 bases lay in between. The CDR3 is 15 amino acids.

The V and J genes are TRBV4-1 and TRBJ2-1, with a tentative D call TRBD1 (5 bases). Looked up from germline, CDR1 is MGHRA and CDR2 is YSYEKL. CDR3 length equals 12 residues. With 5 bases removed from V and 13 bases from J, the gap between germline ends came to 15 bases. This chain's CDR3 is CASSGAGVTQFF. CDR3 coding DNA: TGCGCCAGCAGCGGGGCTGGCGTTACCCAGTTCTTC.

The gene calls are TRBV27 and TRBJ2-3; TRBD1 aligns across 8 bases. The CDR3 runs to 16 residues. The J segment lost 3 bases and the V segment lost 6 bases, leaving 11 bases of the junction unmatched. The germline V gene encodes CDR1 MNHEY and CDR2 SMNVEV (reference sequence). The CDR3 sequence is CASSMRQGSLTDTQYF. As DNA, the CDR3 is TGTGCCAGCAGCATGAGACAGGGGAGCCTAACAGATACGCAGTATTTT.

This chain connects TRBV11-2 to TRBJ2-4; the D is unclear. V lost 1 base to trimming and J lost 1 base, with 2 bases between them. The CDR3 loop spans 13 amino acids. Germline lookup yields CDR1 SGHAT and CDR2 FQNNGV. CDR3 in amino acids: CASSLAAKNIQYF. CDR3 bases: TGTGCCAGCAGCTTAGCCGCCAAAAACATTCAGTACTTC.

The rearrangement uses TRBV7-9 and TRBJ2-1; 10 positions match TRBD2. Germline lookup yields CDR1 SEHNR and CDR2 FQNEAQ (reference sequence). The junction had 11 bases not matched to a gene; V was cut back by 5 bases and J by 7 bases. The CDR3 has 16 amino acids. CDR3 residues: CASSVFPGTSENEQFF. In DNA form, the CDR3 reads TGTGCCAGCAGCGTCTTCCCCGGGACTAGCGAAAATGAGCAGTTCTTC.

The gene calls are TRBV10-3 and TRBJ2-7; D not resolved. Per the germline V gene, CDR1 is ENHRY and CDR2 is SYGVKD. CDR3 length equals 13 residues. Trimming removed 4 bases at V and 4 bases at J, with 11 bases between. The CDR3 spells CAISVAGEYEQYF. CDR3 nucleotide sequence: TGTGCCATCAGTGTTGCAGGAGAATACGAGCAGTACTTC.

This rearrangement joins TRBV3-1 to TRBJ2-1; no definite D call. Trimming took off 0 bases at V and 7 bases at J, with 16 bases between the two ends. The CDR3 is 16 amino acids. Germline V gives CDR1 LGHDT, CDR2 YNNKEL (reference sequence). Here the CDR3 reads CASSQDRQLRFNEQFF. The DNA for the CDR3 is TGTGCCAGCAGCCAAGATCGCCAGCTCCGGTTTAATGAGCAGTTCTTC.

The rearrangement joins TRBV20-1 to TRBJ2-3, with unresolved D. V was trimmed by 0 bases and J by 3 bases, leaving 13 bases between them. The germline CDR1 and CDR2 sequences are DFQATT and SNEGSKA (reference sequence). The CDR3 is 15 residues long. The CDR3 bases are TGCAGTGCTAGAGATCTGTACGAAGGGACAGATACGCAGTATTTT. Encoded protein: CSARDLYEGTDTQYF.

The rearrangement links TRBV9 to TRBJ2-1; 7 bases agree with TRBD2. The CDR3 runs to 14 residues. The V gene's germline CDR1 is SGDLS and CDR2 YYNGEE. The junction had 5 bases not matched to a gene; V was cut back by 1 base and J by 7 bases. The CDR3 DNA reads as TGTGCCAGCAGCGTACATGGCGGGGGTAATGAGCAGTTCTTC. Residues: CASSVHGGGNEQFF.

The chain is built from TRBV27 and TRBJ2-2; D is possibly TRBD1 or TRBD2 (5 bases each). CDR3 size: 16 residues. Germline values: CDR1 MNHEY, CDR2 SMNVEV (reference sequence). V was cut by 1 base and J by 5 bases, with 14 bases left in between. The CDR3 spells CASSLFGRGVTGELFF. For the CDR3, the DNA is TGTGCCAGCAGTTTATTCGGAAGGGGAGTGACCGGGGAGCTGTTTTTT.

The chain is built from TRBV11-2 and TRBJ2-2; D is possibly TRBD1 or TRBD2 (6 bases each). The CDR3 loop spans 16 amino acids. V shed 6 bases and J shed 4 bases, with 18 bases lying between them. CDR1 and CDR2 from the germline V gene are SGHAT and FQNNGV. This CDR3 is CASRPPGGVSTGELFF. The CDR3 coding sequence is TGTGCCAGCAGACCCCCCGGGGGCGTAAGCACCGGGGAGCTGTTTTTT.

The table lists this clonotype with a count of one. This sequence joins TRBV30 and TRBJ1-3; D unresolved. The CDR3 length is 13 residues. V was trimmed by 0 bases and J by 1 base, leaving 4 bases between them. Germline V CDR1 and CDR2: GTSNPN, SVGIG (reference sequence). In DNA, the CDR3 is TGTGCCTGGAGTGTACAATCTGGAAACACCATATATTTT. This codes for CAWSVQSGNTIYF.

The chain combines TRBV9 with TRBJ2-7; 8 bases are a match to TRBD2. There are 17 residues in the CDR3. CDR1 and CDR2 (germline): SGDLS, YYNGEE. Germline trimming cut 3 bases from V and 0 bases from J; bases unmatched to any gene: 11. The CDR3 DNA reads TGTGCCAGCAGCGCTCATACCACTAGCGGTCGCTCCTACGAGCAGTACTTC. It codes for CASSAHTTSGRSYEQYF.

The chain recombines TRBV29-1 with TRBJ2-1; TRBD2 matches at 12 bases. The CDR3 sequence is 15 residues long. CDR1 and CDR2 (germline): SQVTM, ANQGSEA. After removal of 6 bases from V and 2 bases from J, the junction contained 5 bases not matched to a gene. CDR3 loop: CSVGLAGLTYNEQFF. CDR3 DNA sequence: TGCAGCGTGGGACTAGCGGGCTTAACCTACAATGAGCAGTTCTTC.

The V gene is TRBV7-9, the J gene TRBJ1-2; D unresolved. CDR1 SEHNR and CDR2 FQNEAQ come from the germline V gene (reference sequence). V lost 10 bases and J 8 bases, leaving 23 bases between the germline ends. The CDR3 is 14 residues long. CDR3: CATESVRAPDGYTF. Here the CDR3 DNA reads TGTGCCACCGAATCAGTTCGAGCTCCAGACGGCTACACCTTC.

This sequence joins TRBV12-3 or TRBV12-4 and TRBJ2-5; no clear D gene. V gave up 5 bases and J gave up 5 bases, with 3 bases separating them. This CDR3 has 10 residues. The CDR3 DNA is TGTGCCAGCAGTGTGGAGACCCAGTACTTC. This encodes CASSVETQYF.

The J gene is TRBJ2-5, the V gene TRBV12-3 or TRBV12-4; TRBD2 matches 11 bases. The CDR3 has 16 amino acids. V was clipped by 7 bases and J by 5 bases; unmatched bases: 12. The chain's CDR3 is CASTSSNSGGEETQYF. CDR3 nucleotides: TGTGCCAGCACCTCATCTAATAGCGGGGGGGAGGAGACCCAGTACTTC.

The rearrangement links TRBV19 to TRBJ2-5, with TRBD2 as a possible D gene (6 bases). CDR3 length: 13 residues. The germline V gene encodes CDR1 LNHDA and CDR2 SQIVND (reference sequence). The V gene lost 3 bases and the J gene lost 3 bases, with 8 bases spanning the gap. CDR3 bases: TGTGCCAGTAGTATCGGACTAAAAGAGACCCAGTACTTC. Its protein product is CASSIGLKETQYF.

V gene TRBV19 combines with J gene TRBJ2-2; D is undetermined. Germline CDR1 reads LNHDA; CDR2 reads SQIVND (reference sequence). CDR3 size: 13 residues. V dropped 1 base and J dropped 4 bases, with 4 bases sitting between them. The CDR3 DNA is TGTGCCAGTAGTATAGCAGGCACCGGGGAGCTGTTTTTT. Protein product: CASSIAGTGELFF. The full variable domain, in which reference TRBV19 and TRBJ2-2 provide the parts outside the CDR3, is DGGITQSPKYLFRKEGQNVTLSCEQNLNHDAMYWYRQDPGQGLRLIYYSQIVNDFQKGDIAEGYSVSREKKESFPLTVTSAQKNPTAFYLCASSIAGTGELFFGEGSRLTVL.

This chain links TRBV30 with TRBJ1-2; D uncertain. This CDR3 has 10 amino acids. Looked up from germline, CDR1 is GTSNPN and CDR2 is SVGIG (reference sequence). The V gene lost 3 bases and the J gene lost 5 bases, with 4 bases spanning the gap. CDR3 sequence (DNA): TGTGCCTGGAGGGGGTATGGCTACACCTTC. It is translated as CAWRGYGYTF.

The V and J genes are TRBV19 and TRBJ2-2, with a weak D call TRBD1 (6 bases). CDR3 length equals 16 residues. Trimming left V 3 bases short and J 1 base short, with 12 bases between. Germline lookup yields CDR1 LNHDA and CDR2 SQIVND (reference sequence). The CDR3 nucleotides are TGTGCCAGTAGTATTACAGGGAGTGGGAACACCGGGGAGCTGTTTTTT. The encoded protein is CASSITGSGNTGELFF.

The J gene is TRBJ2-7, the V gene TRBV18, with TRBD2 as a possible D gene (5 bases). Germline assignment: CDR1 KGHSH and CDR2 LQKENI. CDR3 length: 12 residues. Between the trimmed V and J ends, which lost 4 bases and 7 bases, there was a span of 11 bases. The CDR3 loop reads CASSHPSGEQYF. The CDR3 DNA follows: TGTGCCAGCTCACACCCCTCGGGAGAGCAGTACTTC.

CDR3 loop: CASSGRLSYEQYF. CDR3 in DNA: TGTGCCAGCAGTGGCAGGCTCTCCTACGAGCAGTACTTC. The J gene is TRBJ2-7, the V gene TRBV2; D uncertain. V was pared by 4 bases and J by 0 bases, with 7 bases between. Germline V gives CDR1 SNHLY, CDR2 FYNNEI. The CDR3 runs to 13 residues.